One sample yielded the 26 T cell receptor beta chains listed below, sequenced in a study of blood T cells in healthy people across ages. A J-beta primer mix and a sample-barcoded 5' primer were used in a second PCR of about 7 to 12 cycles. TCRdb analysed the 5' RACE reads with MiXCR anew, one entry per CDR3 protein. The data hold 600,000 to 900,000 distinct CDR3 sequences, with roughly 25% observed a single time. The data were also submitted as part of a second study, on T cells of mothers and their children.

Sequenced material: blood. These receptors were collected from a boy younger than 18 in good health.

The gene calls are TRBV7-2 and TRBJ1-1, with a tentative D call TRBD1 (6 bases). The CDR3 is 16 amino acids. Trimming removed 2 bases at V and 1 base at J, with 14 bases between. Germline V gene data show CDR1 as SGHTA and CDR2 as FQGNSA. The CDR3 spells CASSLRGGGPNTEAFF. The CDR3 DNA sequence: TGTGCCAGCAGCTTAAGGGGCGGGGGGCCGAACACTGAAGCTTTCTTT.

The rearrangement joins TRBV6-5 to TRBJ2-3; D uncertain. There are 13 residues in the CDR3. CDR1 is MNHEY, CDR2 SVGAGI, per germline. Trimming left V 5 bases short and J 10 bases short, with 16 bases between. The CDR3 nucleotides are TGTGCCAGCAGTACATCACAGCGAACGTCGCAGTATTTT. It encodes CASSTSQRTSQYF.

The chain couples TRBV29-1 to TRBJ2-1; either TRBD1 or TRBD2 may fit D (5 bases each). CDR1 and CDR2 (germline): SQVTM, ANQGSEA. With 4 bases removed from V and 0 bases from J, the gap between germline ends came to 10 bases. There are 14 residues in the CDR3. The CDR3 spells CSVGLGDSYNEQFF. The CDR3 coding sequence is TGCAGCGTTGGGTTGGGGGACTCCTACAATGAGCAGTTCTTC.

This clonotype has a count of ten or more. The chain joins TRBV20-1 to TRBJ2-5; D not resolved. Looked up from germline, CDR1 is DFQATT and CDR2 is SNEGSKA (reference sequence). The CDR3 covers 11 residues. The CDR3 coding sequence is TGCAGGGCCGGGCCGGGTGAGACCCAGTACTTC. It specifies CRAGPGETQYF.

The gene calls are TRBV4-2 and TRBJ2-3; D possibly corresponds to TRBD1 (5 bases). The V gene lost 0 bases and the J gene lost 5 bases, with 15 bases spanning the gap. CDR1 is LGHNA, CDR2 YNFKEQ, per germline. The CDR3 consists of 16 residues. Here the CDR3 DNA reads TGTGCCAGCAGCCAAGATCCTGGGCGCAGGGTAGATACGCAGTATTTT. Translated, it gives CASSQDPGRRVDTQYF.

This chain uses TRBV14 with TRBJ2-2, with unresolved D. The CDR3 has 15 residues. Germline V gene lookup returns CDR1 SGHDN and CDR2 FVKESK. V was shortened by 5 bases and J by 0 bases, with 10 bases between the two germline ends. In nucleotides, the CDR3 is TGTGCCAGCAGCGATTATAAGACGAACACCGGGGAGCTGTTTTTT. Residues: CASSDYKTNTGELFF.

The chain combines TRBV3-1 with TRBJ2-3, with D possibly matching TRBD2 (6 bases). CDR3 size: 16 residues. Germline CDR1 reads LGHDT; CDR2 reads YNNKEL (reference sequence). The germline V and J ends were trimmed by 1 base and 5 bases, with 16 bases remaining between them. This CDR3 is CASSQGGAQEGDTQYF. The CDR3 region has the DNA TGTGCCAGCAGCCAAGGTGGGGCACAGGAGGGAGATACGCAGTATTTT.

As DNA, the CDR3 is TGTGCCAGCAGCGTAGGGCCAGACTCTAATGAAAAACTGTTTTTT. This encodes CASSVGPDSNEKLFF. The rearrangement links TRBV9 to TRBJ1-4; no clear D. This CDR3 has 15 residues. Per germline, CDR1 SGDLS and CDR2 YYNGEE. Trimming removed 0 bases from V and 3 bases from J, with 9 bases in between. The complete variable domain, with remaining parts taken from reference TRBV9 and TRBJ1-4, reads DSGVTQTPKHLITATGQRVTLRCSPRSGDLSVYWYQQSLDQGLQFLIQYYNGEERAKGNILERFSAQQFPDLHSELNLSSLELGDSALYFCASSVGPDSNEKLFFGSGTQLSVL.

Only a few counts were recorded for this clonotype. The CDR3 reads CSAIPGGKTLYEQYF. The CDR3 region has the DNA TGCAGTGCTATTCCAGGGGGTAAGACCCTCTACGAGCAGTACTTC. The V gene is TRBV20-1, the J gene TRBJ2-5; TRBD1 matches 7 bases. The J call is in doubt because the DNA end fits TRBJ2-7 better. The germline CDR1 and CDR2 sequences are DFQATT and SNEGSKA (reference sequence). The CDR3 is 15 residues long.

The chain combines TRBV15 with TRBJ1-5, with unresolved D. Per germline, CDR1 LNHNV and CDR2 YYDKDF (reference sequence). Between the trimmed V and J ends, which lost 2 bases and 2 bases, there was a span of 10 bases. This CDR3 region has 15 residues. The DNA for the CDR3 is TGTGCCACCAGCAGAAGAGGCTTTGGCAATCAGCCCCAGCATTTT. It is translated as CATSRRGFGNQPQHF.

V usage is TRBV20-1 and J usage is TRBJ2-5; TRBD2 agrees at 11 bases. The CDR3 is 15 amino acids. V shed 2 bases, J shed 7 bases, and the junction held 9 bases outside the gene matches. From germline, CDR1 is DFQATT and CDR2 SNEGSKA (reference sequence). The CDR3 loop reads CSARTSGGPIGTQYF. The CDR3 DNA follows: TGCAGTGCTAGAACTAGCGGGGGCCCTATAGGGACCCAGTACTTC.

The table lists this clonotype with a few counts. This chain joins TRBV5-1 and TRBJ2-5, with 10 bases aligning to TRBD2. Per germline, CDR1 SGHRS and CDR2 YFSETQ. The V gene end was trimmed by 2 bases and the J gene end by 1 base; junction bases not matched to a gene: 5. This CDR3 contains 16 residues. The CDR3 DNA sequence: TGCGCCAGCAGCTTCGGACTAGCGGAGAGCCAAGAGACCCAGTACTTC. It encodes CASSFGLAESQETQYF.

This clonotype was counted between two and nine times. The V call is TRBV5-6, the J call TRBJ2-1, with 8 bases matching TRBD1. Germline-derived CDR1 and CDR2 are SGHDT and YYEEEE. The V segment lost 0 bases and the J segment 0 bases; nucleotides outside the gene matches: 8. The length of the CDR3 is 18 residues. This CDR3 is CASSLEMFGQGSYNEQFF. CDR3 coding DNA: TGTGCCAGCAGCTTGGAAATGTTTGGACAGGGCTCCTACAATGAGCAGTTCTTC.

This clonotype was observed a few times. The rearrangement uses TRBV25-1 and TRBJ2-2; perhaps D is TRBD1 or TRBD2 (5 bases each). The CDR3 covers 14 residues. V shed 5 bases and J shed 4 bases, with 11 bases lying between them. Germline CDR1 reads MGHDK; CDR2 reads SYGVNS. The CDR3 sequence is CASSRSRGTGELFF. The CDR3 DNA reads TGTGCCAGCAGTCGGTCGAGGGGCACCGGGGAGCTGTTTTTT.

This chain links TRBV20-1 with TRBJ2-5, with 9 bases identical to TRBD1. There are 14 residues in the CDR3. The junction had 7 bases not matched to a gene; V was cut back by 3 bases and J by 5 bases. Germline loops: CDR1 DFQATT, CDR2 SNEGSKA (reference sequence). The CDR3 coding sequence is TGCAGTGCTAGGTCCGACAGGGGGTCTGAGACCCAGTACTTC. Translated: CSARSDRGSETQYF.

The V gene is TRBV4-2, the J gene TRBJ1-2, with TRBD1 matching 8 bases. CDR1 is LGHNA, CDR2 YNFKEQ, per germline. Trimming took 6 bases from V and 3 from J; bases not matched to a gene: 12. This CDR3 is built from 16 residues. CDR3 bases: TGTGCCAGCAGTCCCTCAGGGGACAGGAGGGACTATGGCTACACCTTC. Its translation is CASSPSGDRRDYGYTF.

This clonotype has a handful of counts. The chain uses TRBV7-9 and TRBJ2-3; D unresolved. Trimming stripped 2 bases from V and 1 base from J, with 19 bases between. Germline lookup yields CDR1 SEHNR and CDR2 FQNEAQ (reference sequence). The CDR3 totals 18 residues. CDR3 nucleotide sequence: TGTGCCAGCAGCTTAAAATCCTTCCGTCCGGCTCGCACAGATACGCAGTATTTT. Amino acids: CASSLKSFRPARTDTQYF.

This clonotype has only a few counts. V usage is TRBV2 and J usage is TRBJ1-2; D is undetermined. Germline CDR1 reads SNHLY; CDR2 reads FYNNEI. Trimming removed 6 bases at V and 4 bases at J, with 12 bases between. CDR3 size: 13 residues. CDR3 sequence reads: CASRNGVLYGYTF. The CDR3 DNA is TGTGCCAGCAGGAATGGAGTCCTCTATGGCTACACCTTC. Filled out from reference TRBV2 and TRBJ1-2, the complete variable domain reads EPEVTQTPSHQVTQMGQEVILRCVPISNHLYFYWYRQILGQKVEFLVSFYNNEISEKSEIFDDQFSVERPDGSNFTLKIRSTKLEDSAMYFCASRNGVLYGYTFGSGTRLTVV.

J is TRBJ2-5 and V is TRBV7-9; TRBD1 aligns across 9 bases. The J call may be mistaken, given a closer DNA end match to TRBJ2-1. CDR3 length equals 15 residues. The germline CDR1 and CDR2 sequences are SEHNR and FQNEAQ (reference sequence). The DNA for the CDR3 is TGTGCCAGCAGCCCCCGACAGGGGGGAAACAATGAGCAGTTCTTC. Translating gives CASSPRQGGNNEQFF.

This clonotype was counted between two and nine times. This chain joins TRBV9 and TRBJ2-7; no definite D call. The germline V gene has CDR1 SGDLS and CDR2 YYNGEE. The CDR3 has 13 amino acids. Trimming shortened V by 4 bases and J by 3 bases, and 11 bases separated the two germline ends. As DNA, the CDR3 is TGTGCCAGCAGCCCCTATTCAGACTACGAGCAGTACTTC. It specifies CASSPYSDYEQYF.

J is TRBJ2-5 and V is TRBV11-2; perhaps TRBD2 as D (5 bases). CDR3 length: 15 residues. Germline loops: CDR1 SGHAT, CDR2 FQNNGV. With 4 bases removed from V and 1 base from J, the gap between germline ends came to 13 bases. The CDR3, as DNA: TGTGCCAGCAGCTCGAGTCGGGGTAGCCAAGAGACCCAGTACTTC. It encodes CASSSSRGSQETQYF. The full variable domain, rest sourced from reference TRBV11-2 and TRBJ2-5, is EAGVAQSPRYKIIEKRQSVAFWCNPISGHATLYWYQQILGQGPKLLIQFQNNGVVDDSQLPKDRFSAERLKGVDSTLKIQPAKLEDSAVYLCASSSSRGSQETQYFGPGTRLLVL.

In its sample, this clonotype was seen a few times. Germline and junction disagree at one end, which may indicate a read error. J is TRBJ2-4 and V is TRBV2; a possible D gene is TRBD1 (5 bases). The CDR3 sequence is 12 residues long. Germline V gene data show CDR1 as SNHLY and CDR2 as FYNNEI. Here the CDR3 reads CACSVDRNIQYF. The CDR3 DNA sequence: TGTGCCTGCAGTGTCGACAGAAACATTCAGTACTTC.

The gene calls are TRBV28 and TRBJ2-7; D is unresolved. The V gene's germline CDR1 is MDHEN and CDR2 SYDVKM. This CDR3 has 13 amino acids. Trimming took off 2 bases at V and 3 bases at J, with 8 bases between the two ends. The DNA of the CDR3 is TGTGCCAGCAGTTTAGACGAGCTCTACGAGCAGTACTTC. Amino acid sequence: CASSLDELYEQYF.

This clonotype was found a few times. The CDR3 DNA reads TGTGCCAGCAGCGTAACAGCGGGGCGCCCCTACGAGCAGTACTTC. Its translation: CASSVTAGRPYEQYF. The J gene is TRBJ2-5, the V gene TRBV9, with 7 bases matching TRBD2. The J call is uncertain, as TRBJ2-7 better fits the DNA end. CDR3 length equals 15 residues. The germline V gene has CDR1 SGDLS and CDR2 YYNGEE.

This rearrangement joins TRBV6-2 or TRBV6-3 to TRBJ2-7; 8 nucleotides agree with TRBD2. The V gene end was trimmed by 2 bases and the J gene end by 4 bases; junction bases not matched to a gene: 4. Looked up from germline, CDR1 is MNHEY and CDR2 is SVGEGT. The CDR3 sequence is 14 residues long. CDR3 residues: CASSYKLAEYEQYF. CDR3 in DNA: TGTGCCAGCAGTTACAAACTAGCGGAGTACGAGCAGTACTTC.

This clonotype was counted only a few times. The CDR3 here is CSASPRGGTFFSGANVLTF. The CDR3 bases are TGCAGTGCTAGCCCCCGGGGGGGGACTTTCTTCTCTGGGGCCAACGTCCTGACTTTC. The gene calls are TRBV20-1 and TRBJ2-6, with 8 bases that match TRBD2. The V and J ends lost 3 bases and 0 bases, in that order; junction bases with no gene match: 13. The CDR3 runs to 19 residues. From germline, CDR1 is DFQATT and CDR2 SNEGSKA (reference sequence).